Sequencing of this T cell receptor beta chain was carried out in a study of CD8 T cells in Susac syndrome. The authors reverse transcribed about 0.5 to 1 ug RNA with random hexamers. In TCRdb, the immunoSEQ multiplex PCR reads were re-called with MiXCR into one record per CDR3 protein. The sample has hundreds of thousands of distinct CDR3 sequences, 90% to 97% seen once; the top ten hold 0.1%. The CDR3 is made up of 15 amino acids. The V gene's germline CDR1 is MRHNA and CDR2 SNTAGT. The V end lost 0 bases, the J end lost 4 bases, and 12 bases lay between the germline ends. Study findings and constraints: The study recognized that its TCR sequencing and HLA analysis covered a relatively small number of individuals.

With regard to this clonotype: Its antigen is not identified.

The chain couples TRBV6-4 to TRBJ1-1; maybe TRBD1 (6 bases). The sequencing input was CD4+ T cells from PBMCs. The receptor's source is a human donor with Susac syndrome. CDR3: CASSDSNGGRTEAFF. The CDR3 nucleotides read TGTGCCAGCAGTGACTCGAACGGGGGGCGCACTGAAGCTTTCTTT.